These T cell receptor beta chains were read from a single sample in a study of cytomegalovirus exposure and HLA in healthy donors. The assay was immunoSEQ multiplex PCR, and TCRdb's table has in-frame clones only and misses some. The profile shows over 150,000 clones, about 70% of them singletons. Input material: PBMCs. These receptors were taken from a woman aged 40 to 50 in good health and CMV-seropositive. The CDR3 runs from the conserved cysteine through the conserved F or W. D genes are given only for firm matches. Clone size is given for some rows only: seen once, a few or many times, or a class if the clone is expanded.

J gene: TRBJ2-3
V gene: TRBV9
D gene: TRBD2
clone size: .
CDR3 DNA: TGTGCCAGCAGCGTAGCCCCCAGCCCAGCGGGGGGAGTAGATACGCAGTATTTT
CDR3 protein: CASSVAPSPAGGVDTQYF

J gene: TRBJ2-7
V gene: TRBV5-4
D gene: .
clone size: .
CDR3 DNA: TGTGCCAGCAGCTTGGGGGCAGGGGGGCCTGACGAGCAGTACTTC
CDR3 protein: CASSLGAGGPDEQYF

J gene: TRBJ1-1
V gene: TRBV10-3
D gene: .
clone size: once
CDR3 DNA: TGTGCCATCCGGGGATCGCAGAACACTGAAGCTTTCTTT
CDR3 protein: CAIRGSQNTEAFF

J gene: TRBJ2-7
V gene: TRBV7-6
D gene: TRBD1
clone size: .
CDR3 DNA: TGTGCCAGCAGCTTAGGTCAGGGGGCACACTACGAGCAGTACTTC
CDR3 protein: CASSLGQGAHYEQYF

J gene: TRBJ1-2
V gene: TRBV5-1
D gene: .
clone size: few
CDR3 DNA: TGCGCCAGCAGCCTGCAAGGGGGTATAGGCTACACCTTC
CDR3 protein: CASSLQGGIGYTF

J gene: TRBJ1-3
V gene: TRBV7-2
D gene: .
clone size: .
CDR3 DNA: TGTGCCAGCAGCTTAGAATCGGGAGCTGGAAACACCATATATTTT
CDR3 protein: CASSLESGAGNTIYF

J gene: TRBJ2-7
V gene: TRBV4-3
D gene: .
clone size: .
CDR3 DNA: TGCGCCAGCAGCCAAGATTTTACCTACGAGCAGTACTTC
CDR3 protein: CASSQDFTYEQYF

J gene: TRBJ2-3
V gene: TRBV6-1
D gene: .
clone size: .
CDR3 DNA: TGTGCCAGCAGTGAAGCGCGATTCACAGATACGCAGTATTTT
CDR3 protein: CASSEARFTDTQYF

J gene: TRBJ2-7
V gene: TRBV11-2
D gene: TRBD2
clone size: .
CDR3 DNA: TGTGCCAGCAGCTTAGTCGCGACTAGCGGCTACGAGCAGTACTTC
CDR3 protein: CASSLVATSGYEQYF

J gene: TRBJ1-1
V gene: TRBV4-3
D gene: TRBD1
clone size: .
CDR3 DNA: TGCGCCAGCAGCCAACATAGACAGGGACTCACTGAAGCTTTCTTT
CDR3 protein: CASSQHRQGLTEAFF

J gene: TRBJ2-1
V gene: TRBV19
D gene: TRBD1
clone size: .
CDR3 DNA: TGTGCCAGTAGTATAGTGACAGGGACGGCAAATGAGCAGTTCTTC
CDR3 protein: CASSIVTGTANEQFF

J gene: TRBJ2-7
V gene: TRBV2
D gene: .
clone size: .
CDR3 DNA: TGTGCCAGCGGAATACTGAGAGGCCGCTACGAGCAGTACTTC
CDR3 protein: CASGILRGRYEQYF

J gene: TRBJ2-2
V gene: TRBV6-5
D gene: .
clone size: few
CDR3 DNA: TGTGCCAGCAGGCCGGGGGGCACGAACACCGGGGAGCTGTTTTTT
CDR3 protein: CASRPGGTNTGELFF

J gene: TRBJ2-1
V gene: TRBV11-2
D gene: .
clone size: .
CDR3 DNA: TGTGCCAGCAGCTTTTCGGGGGGCCACAATGAGCAGTTCTTC
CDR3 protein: CASSFSGGHNEQFF

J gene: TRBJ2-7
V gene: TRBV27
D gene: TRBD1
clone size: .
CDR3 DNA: TGTGCCAGCAGTCCTCTCGCGACAGGGGGACTCTCCTACGAGCAGTACTTC
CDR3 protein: CASSPLATGGLSYEQYF

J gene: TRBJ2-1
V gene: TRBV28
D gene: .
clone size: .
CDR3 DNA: TGTGCCAGCATAACTCCGGGACACGAGTTATACAATGAGCAGTTCTTC
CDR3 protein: CASITPGHELYNEQFF

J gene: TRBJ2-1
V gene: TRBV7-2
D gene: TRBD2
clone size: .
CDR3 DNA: TGTGCCAGCAGCTTAGGGTTGGGAGCGGGGGACTACAATGAGCAGTTCTTC
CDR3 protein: CASSLGLGAGDYNEQFF

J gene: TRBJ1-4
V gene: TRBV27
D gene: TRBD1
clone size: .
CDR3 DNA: TGTGCCAGCAGTAGAACCCGGGACAGGGCTGAAAAACTGTTTTTT
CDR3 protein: CASSRTRDRAEKLFF

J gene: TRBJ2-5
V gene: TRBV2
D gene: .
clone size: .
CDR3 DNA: TGTGCCACACAGGGTCCCGAGACCCAGTACTTC
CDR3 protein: CATQGPETQYF

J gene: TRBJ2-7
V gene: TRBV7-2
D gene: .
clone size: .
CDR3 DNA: TGTGCCAGCAGCTACGGAGGGACCTCCTACGAGCAGTACTTC
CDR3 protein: CASSYGGTSYEQYF

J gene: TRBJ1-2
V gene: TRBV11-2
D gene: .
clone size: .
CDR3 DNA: TGTGCCAGCAGCTTAGTAGCTAACTATGGCTACACCTTC
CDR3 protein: CASSLVANYGYTF

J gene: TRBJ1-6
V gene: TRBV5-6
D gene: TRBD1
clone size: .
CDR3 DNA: TGTGCCAGCAGCCCGTCGACAGGGGGCGGATATATCCTCCACTTT
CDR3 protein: CASSPSTGGGYILHF

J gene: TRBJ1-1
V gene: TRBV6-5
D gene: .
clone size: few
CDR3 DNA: TGTGCCAGCAGTTACTCGCACAGGGCGGACACTGAAGCTTTCTTT
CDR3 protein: CASSYSHRADTEAFF

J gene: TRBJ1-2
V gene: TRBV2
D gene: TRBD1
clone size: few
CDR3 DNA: TGTGCCAGCAGTGAGGGCCAGGGGGCGGAGGGCTACACCTTC
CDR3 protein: CASSEGQGAEGYTF

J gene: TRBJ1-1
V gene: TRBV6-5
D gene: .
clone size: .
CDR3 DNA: TGTGCCAGCAGTTACCGGGGGAGGTTATCTGAAGCTTTCTTT
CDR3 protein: CASSYRGRLSEAFF

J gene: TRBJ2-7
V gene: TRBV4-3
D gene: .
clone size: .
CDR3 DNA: TGCGCCAGCAGCCAAACCTCGGAGTACGAGCAGTACTTC
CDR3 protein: CASSQTSEYEQYF

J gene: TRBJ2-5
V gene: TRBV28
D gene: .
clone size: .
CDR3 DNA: TGTGCCAGCAGTTCCCCAGGGGCAATGTACCAAGAGACCCAGTACTTC
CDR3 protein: CASSSPGAMYQETQYF

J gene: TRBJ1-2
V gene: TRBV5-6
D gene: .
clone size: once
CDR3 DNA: TGTGCCAGCAGCTTGGGGGCAGGCTATGGCTACACCTTC
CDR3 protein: CASSLGAGYGYTF

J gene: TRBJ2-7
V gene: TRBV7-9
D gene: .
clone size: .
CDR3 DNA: TGTGCCAGCAGCCCCCCTGCCTCCTACGAGCAGTACTTC
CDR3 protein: CASSPPASYEQYF

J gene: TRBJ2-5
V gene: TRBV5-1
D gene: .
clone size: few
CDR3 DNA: TGCGCCAGCAGCTCGGCGGGAGAGACCCAGTACTTC
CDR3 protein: CASSSAGETQYF

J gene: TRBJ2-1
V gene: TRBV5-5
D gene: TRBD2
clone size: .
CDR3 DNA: TGTGCCAGCAGCCCGTATAGAGCGGGAGTTGGGAATGAGCAGTTCTTC
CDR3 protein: CASSPYRAGVGNEQFF

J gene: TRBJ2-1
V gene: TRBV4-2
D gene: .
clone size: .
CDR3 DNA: TGTGCCAGCAGCCAAATGACAGGCACCTACAATGAGCAGTTCTTC
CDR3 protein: CASSQMTGTYNEQFF

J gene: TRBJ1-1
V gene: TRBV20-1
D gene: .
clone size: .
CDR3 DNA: TGCAGTGCTAGCAAGAACACTGAAGCTTTCTTT
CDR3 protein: CSASKNTEAFF

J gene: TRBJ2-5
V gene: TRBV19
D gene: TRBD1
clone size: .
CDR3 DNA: TGTGCCAGTAGACCGGACAGGGGGGCAGAGACCCAGTACTTC
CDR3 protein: CASRPDRGAETQYF

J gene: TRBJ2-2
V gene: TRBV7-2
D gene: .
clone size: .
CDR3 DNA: TGTGCCAGCAGCGCTGACAAGAACACCGGGGAGCTGTTTTTT
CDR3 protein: CASSADKNTGELFF

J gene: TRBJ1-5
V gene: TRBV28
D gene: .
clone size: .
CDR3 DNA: TGTGCCAGCAGTGCGGGGAATCAGCCCCAGCATTTT
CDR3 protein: CASSAGNQPQHF

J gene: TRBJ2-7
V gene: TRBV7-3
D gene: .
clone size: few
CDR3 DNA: TGTGCCAGCAGCCTGGACTCATCCTACGAGCAGTACTTC
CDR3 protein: CASSLDSSYEQYF

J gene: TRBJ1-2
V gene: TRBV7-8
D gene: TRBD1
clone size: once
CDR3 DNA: TGTGCCAGCAGCACCGGACAGGGGACTTTCTATGGCTACACCTTC
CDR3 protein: CASSTGQGTFYGYTF

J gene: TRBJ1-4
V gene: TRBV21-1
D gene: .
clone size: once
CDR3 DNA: TGTGCCAGCAGCACTGGCCCTAATGAAAAACTGTTTTTT
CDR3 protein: CASSTGPNEKLFF

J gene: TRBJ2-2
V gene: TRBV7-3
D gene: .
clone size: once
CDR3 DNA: TGTGCCAGCAGCTTATCAGGGGTGAACACCGGGGAGCTGTTTTTT
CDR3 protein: CASSLSGVNTGELFF

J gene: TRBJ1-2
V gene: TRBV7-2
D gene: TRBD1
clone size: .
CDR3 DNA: TGTGCCAGCAGATCCGGACAGGCTAACCAGGACACCTTC
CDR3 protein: CASRSGQANQDTF

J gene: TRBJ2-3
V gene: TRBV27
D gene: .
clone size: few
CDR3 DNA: TGTGCCAGCAGTTTATCGGGGCCCAGGCACACAGATACGCAGTATTTT
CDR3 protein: CASSLSGPRHTDTQYF

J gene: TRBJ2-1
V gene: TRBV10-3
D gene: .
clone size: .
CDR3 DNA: TGTGCCATCAGTGGGAGACTGGCCAGCTCCTACAATGAGCAGTTCTTC
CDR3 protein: CAISGRLASSYNEQFF

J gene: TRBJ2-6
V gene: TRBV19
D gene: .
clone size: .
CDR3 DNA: TGTGCCAGTAGTTTGAGGACAGCCTCCGTATTCTCTGCGGCCAACGTCCTGACTTTC
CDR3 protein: CASSLRTASVFSAANVLTF

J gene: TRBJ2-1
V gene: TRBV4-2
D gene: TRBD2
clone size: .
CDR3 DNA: TGTGCCAGCAGCCGTGCCCTAGCGGGGGGGCGGAGTGAGCAGTTCTTC
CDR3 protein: CASSRALAGGRSEQFF

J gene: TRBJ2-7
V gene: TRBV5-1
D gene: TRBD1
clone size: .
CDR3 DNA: TGCGCCAGCAGCTTGGGGACAGGGGGTGGGGAGCAGTACTTC
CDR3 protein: CASSLGTGGGEQYF

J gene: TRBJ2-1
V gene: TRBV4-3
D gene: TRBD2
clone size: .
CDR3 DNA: TGCGCCAGCAGCCAATCCCAAGGACTAGCGGACGAGCAGTTCTTC
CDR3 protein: CASSQSQGLADEQFF

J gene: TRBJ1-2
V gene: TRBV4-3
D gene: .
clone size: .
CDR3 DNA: TGCGCCAGCAGCCAAGGCCAGGAAAACTATGGCTACACCTTC
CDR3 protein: CASSQGQENYGYTF

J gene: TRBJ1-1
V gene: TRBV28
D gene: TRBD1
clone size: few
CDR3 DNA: TGTGCCAGCAGTTTAACAGACAGGGGCGGAGAAGCTTTCTTT
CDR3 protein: CASSLTDRGGEAFF

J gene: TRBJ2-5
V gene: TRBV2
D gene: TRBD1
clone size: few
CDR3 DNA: TGTGCCAGCAACACAGGGGTTGAAGGGGAGACCCAGTACTTC
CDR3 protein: CASNTGVEGETQYF

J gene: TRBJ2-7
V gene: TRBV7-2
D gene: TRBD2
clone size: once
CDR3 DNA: TGTGCCAGCAGCCTCTCCGGGGTTGGGCGGGGGGGCAACGAGCAGTACTTC
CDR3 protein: CASSLSGVGRGGNEQYF

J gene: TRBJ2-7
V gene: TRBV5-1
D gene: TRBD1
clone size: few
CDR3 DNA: TGCGCCAGCAGCTTTTTTCCCGGGACAGAAGGTAGCGAGCAGTACTTC
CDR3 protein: CASSFFPGTEGSEQYF

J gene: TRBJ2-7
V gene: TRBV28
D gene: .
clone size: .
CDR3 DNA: TGTGCCAGCAGTTTACCCGGGACAATGAACGAGCAGTACTTC
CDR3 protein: CASSLPGTMNEQYF

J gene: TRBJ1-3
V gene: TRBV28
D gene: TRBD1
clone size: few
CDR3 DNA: TGTGCCAGCAGTCGGACAGGGACTGGAAACACCATATATTTT
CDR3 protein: CASSRTGTGNTIYF

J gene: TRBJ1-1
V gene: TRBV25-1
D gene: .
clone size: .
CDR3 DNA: TGTGCCAGCACAGCAGGGTGGGACACTGAAGCTTTCTTT
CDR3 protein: CASTAGWDTEAFF